A selection of T cell receptor beta chains follows, all from one sample in a study of shared T cell receptors in the human thymus. TCRdb's copy holds only in-frame clones and misses some; the assay was immunoSEQ multiplex PCR. In the table there are approximately 730,000 clones, approximately 85% of which are singletons. These data were also filed under a second study, of human thymus T cells.

Sequenced sample: thymocytes. The source is a girl under three years old with a congenital heart defect. The CDR3 runs from the conserved cysteine through the conserved F or W. The D gene is left open where the match is weak. For some rows the clone size is stated as once, few or many, or as a class when expanded; others skip it.

V	D	size	J	DNA	CDR3
TRBV4-1	TRBD1	NA	TRBJ1-2	TGCGCCAGCAGCCAAGATGGAGGGGGACAGTCTAACTATGGCTACACCTTC	CASSQDGGGQSNYGYTF
TRBV7-2	TRBD1	NA	TRBJ1-2	TGTGCCAGCAGCTTGGACAGGAACCCCGCTTCCTTCTATGGCTACACCTTC	CASSLDRNPASFYGYTF
TRBV29-1	TRBD1	NA	TRBJ2-7	TGCAGCCCCTTTAAGAGGACAGGGGCCTACGAGCAGTACTTC	CSPFKRTGAYEQYF
TRBV18	TRBD2	NA	TRBJ2-3	TGTGCCAGCTCACAGGAAGCGGGGGGGCGGACAGATACGCAGTATTTT	CASSQEAGGRTDTQYF
TRBV7-8	TRBD2	NA	TRBJ2-5	TGTGCCAGCAGCCCCCAATTGGGACTATGGGGGACCCAGTACTTC	CASSPQLGLWGTQYF
TRBV6-1	TRBD1	NA	TRBJ1-5	TGTGCCAGCAGTGAAGGTCGGGACAGAGGTAGCAATCAGCCCCAGCATTTT	CASSEGRDRGSNQPQHF
TRBV6-1	NA	few	TRBJ1-2	TGTGCCAGCAGTGAATGGAGGGTAGGGGCACCCACTAACTATGGCTACACCTTC	CASSEWRVGAPTNYGYTF
TRBV5-8	NA	NA	TRBJ1-1	TGTGCCAGCTACCCTACTAGTGCCCTGAACACTGAAGCTTTCTTT	CASYPTSALNTEAFF
TRBV13	NA	NA	TRBJ1-1	TGTGCCAGCAGCCGACTTGATACAGCGGTATTGAACACTGAAGCTTTCTTT	CASSRLDTAVLNTEAFF
TRBV7-2	NA	NA	TRBJ1-3	TGTGCCAGCAGCTTAATCTCCAGGAGGAGTCGGGGAAACACCATATATTTT	CASSLISRRSRGNTIYF
TRBV27	TRBD1	once	TRBJ2-7	TGTGCCAGCTCGGAACCGGGACAGGGGAACGAGCAGTACTTC	CASSEPGQGNEQYF
TRBV25-1	TRBD1	NA	TRBJ1-2	TGTGCCAGCAGTGGGGAACAGGGGGCGAGAGAAGGCTACACCTTC	CASSGEQGAREGYTF
TRBV28	NA	NA	TRBJ2-7	TGTGCCAGCAGTTATGGCGGTGAACCCTCCTACGAGCAGTACTTC	CASSYGGEPSYEQYF
TRBV7-9	TRBD1	once	TRBJ1-2	TGTGCCAGCAGCAGGGACAGCGACTATGGCTACACCTTC	CASSRDSDYGYTF
TRBV27	TRBD2	NA	TRBJ2-5	TGTGCCAGCAGTTTAAGGCTAGCGGGGGGTGTGGCTGGGACCCAGTACTTC	CASSLRLAGGVAGTQYF
TRBV29-1	NA	NA	TRBJ1-2	TGCAGCGTTGAAGACGGTGGGAGAAAGAAGGTCCCAAACTATGGCTACACCTTC	CSVEDGGRKKVPNYGYTF
TRBV5-4	NA	NA	TRBJ2-5	TGTGCCAGCAGCTCCTCGAGGAGAGAGACCCAGTACTTC	CASSSSRRETQYF
TRBV28	TRBD1	NA	TRBJ1-6	TGTGCCAGCAGTTTATGGGGGGCGCCGGGACAGGATAATTCCCCCCTCCACTTT	CASSLWGAPGQDNSPLHF
TRBV23-1	TRBD1	NA	TRBJ1-3	TGCGCCAGACTACAGGGGCACGACTCTGGAAACACCATATATTTT	CARLQGHDSGNTIYF
TRBV4-3	NA	NA	TRBJ1-3	TGCGCCAGCAGCCAAGAATCGAACACCATATATTTT	CASSQESNTIYF
TRBV18	NA	NA	TRBJ2-7	TGTGCCAGCTCACCAGATTTCCGGGGGATTACCTACGAGCAGTACTTC	CASSPDFRGITYEQYF
TRBV5-6	NA	NA	TRBJ1-2	TGTGCCAGCAGCTCGGCGGTTTCTAACACCTATGGCTACACCTTC	CASSSAVSNTYGYTF
TRBV5-4	TRBD2	NA	TRBJ2-5	TGTGCCAGCAGCCCCGGGACTAGCGGGGGAATACAAGAGACCCAGTACTTC	CASSPGTSGGIQETQYF
TRBV7-9	NA	NA	TRBJ2-3	TGTGCCAGCAGCTTATCGTCCACAGATACGCAGTATTTT	CASSLSSTDTQYF
TRBV7-2	NA	NA	TRBJ2-1	TGTGCCAGCAGCCCGCCAGACTCCAATGAGCAGTTCTTC	CASSPPDSNEQFF
TRBV1	NA	NA	TRBJ1-5	TGCACCAGCAGCCCTGAAAAGAACAGGGTTCGTCCCCCCTATCAGCCCCAGCATTTT	CTSSPEKNRVRPPYQPQHF
TRBV28	TRBD1	NA	TRBJ1-3	TGTGCCAGCACCAATCCGGGACAGGGAGGAAACACCATATATTTT	CASTNPGQGGNTIYF
TRBV7-9	NA	NA	TRBJ1-1	TGTGCCAGCAGCTTAGTGGACGGGGAGAACACTGAAGCTTTCTTT	CASSLVDGENTEAFF
TRBV2	NA	NA	TRBJ1-1	TGTGCCAGCGCCTACAACACTGAAGCTTTCTTT	CASAYNTEAFF
TRBV28	TRBD1	NA	TRBJ1-3	TGTGCCAGCAGTCCCGGGACAGGGGACCCGAGCTCTGGAAACACCATATATTTT	CASSPGTGDPSSGNTIYF
TRBV6-4	NA	few	TRBJ1-2	TGTGCCAGCAGTGACTCTACCGCACAGGCCTTGGCAGGCTACACCTTC	CASSDSTAQALAGYTF
TRBV30	TRBD1	NA	TRBJ1-4	TGTGCCTGGAGGGGTCAGGGGGCCCCTGGGACTAATGAAAAACTGTTTTTT	CAWRGQGAPGTNEKLFF
TRBV14	TRBD2	NA	TRBJ2-1	TGTGCCAGCAGCCAAGGCCCGACTAGCGGGGGCTCACGACCCTCCTACAATGAGCAGTTCTTC	CASSQGPTSGGSRPSYNEQFF
TRBV27	TRBD1	NA	TRBJ1-4	TGTGCCAGCAGGAGAGACAGGACAGGGGAGGGTGGTGAAAAACTGTTTTTT	CASRRDRTGEGGEKLFF
TRBV27	TRBD1	NA	TRBJ2-7	TGTGCCAGCAGTTCGGGACAGGGGAAAGTAGCCTACGAGCAGTACTTC	CASSSGQGKVAYEQYF
TRBV7-8	TRBD1	NA	TRBJ1-1	TGTGCCAGCAGACTAGGACAGGGGGCGAGCACTGAAGCTTTCTTT	CASRLGQGASTEAFF
TRBV5-1	NA	NA	TRBJ2-7	TGCGCCAGCAGAAAGGACAGATCCTACGAGCAGTACTTC	CASRKDRSYEQYF
TRBV5-6	NA	NA	TRBJ1-2	TGTGCCAGCAGCTTCGTGGCGGGCTTTAAATATGGCTACACCTTC	CASSFVAGFKYGYTF
TRBV4-1	TRBD2	NA	TRBJ2-7	TGCGCCAGCAGCCCCCGGGACTACTCCTACGAGCAGTACTTC	CASSPRDYSYEQYF
TRBV5-1	NA	once	TRBJ1-1	TGCGCCAGCAGCCACGCGGGGCGACCGGGCACTGAAGCTTTCTTT	CASSHAGRPGTEAFF
TRBV7-2	TRBD1	NA	TRBJ1-2	TGTGCCAGCAGCAACCGACAGGGGTACTATGGCTACACCTTC	CASSNRQGYYGYTF
TRBV10-2	TRBD1	NA	TRBJ1-1	TGCGCCAGCAGTGTCTCGGGACAGGGTTCGAACACTGAAGCTTTCTTT	CASSVSGQGSNTEAFF
TRBV6-5	NA	NA	TRBJ2-3	TGTGCCAGCAGGCGACGGGGGGCGACAACAGATACGCAGTATTTT	CASRRRGATTDTQYF
TRBV18	NA	NA	TRBJ1-2	TGTGCCAGCTCACCACCGCGTTGGGGGGAACTCTATGGCTACACCTTC	CASSPPRWGELYGYTF
TRBV19	TRBD1	NA	TRBJ2-1	TGTGCCAGTAGGGGACAGGGGAAAAATGAGCAGTTCTTC	CASRGQGKNEQFF
TRBV11-2	TRBD1	NA	TRBJ2-7	TGTGCCAGCAGCCCCAAGGACAGGGGCTATTACGAGCAGTACTTC	CASSPKDRGYYEQYF
TRBV25-1	TRBD1	NA	TRBJ2-7	TGTGCCAGCAGTGACCCCGACGCTCAACACCGGGACAGGGATCGGCAGTACTTC	CASSDPDAQHRDRDRQYF
TRBV25-1	NA	NA	TRBJ2-7	TGTGCCAGCAGTGAAACAGGGTACCACCACGAGCAGTACTTC	CASSETGYHHEQYF
TRBV28	TRBD1	NA	TRBJ1-5	TGTGCCAGCAGTTTAGTCCCGGACAGGGGTTCCGGGAGCAATCAGCCCCAGCATTTT	CASSLVPDRGSGSNQPQHF